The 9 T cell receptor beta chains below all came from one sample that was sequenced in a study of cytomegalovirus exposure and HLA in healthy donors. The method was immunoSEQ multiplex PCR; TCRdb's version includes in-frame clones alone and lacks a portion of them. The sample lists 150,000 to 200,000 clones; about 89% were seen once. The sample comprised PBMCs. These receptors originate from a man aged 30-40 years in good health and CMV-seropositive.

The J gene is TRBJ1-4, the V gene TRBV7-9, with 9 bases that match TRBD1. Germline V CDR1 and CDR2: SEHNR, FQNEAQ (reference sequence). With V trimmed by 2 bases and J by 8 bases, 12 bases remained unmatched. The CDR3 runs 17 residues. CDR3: CASSLTGGYSPTEKLFF. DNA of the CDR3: TGTGCCAGCAGCTTAACAGGGGGCTACTCTCCTACGGAAAAACTGTTTTTT.

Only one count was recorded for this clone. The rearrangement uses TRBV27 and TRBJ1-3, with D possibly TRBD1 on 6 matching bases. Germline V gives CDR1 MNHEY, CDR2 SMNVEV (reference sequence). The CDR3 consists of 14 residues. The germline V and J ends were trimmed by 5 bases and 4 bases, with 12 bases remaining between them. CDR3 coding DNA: TGTGCCAGCAGTGCGACAGGACCGGGAAACACCATATATTTT. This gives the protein CASSATGPGNTIYF.

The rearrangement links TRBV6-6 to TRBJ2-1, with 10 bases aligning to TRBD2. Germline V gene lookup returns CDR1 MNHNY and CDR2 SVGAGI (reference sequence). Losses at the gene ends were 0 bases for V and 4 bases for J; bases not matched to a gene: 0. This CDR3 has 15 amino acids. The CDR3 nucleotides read TGTGCCAGCAGTTACTCGACTAGCGGGTACAATGAGCAGTTCTTC. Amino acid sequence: CASSYSTSGYNEQFF.

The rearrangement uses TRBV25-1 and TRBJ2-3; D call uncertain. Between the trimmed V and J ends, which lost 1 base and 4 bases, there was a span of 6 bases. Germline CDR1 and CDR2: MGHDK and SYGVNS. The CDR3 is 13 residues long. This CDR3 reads CASSESVADTQYF. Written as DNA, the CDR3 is TGTGCCAGCAGTGAATCCGTGGCAGATACGCAGTATTTT.

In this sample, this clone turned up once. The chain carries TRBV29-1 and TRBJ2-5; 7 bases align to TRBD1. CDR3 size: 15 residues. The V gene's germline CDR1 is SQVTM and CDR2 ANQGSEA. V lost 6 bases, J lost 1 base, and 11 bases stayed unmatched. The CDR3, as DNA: TGCAGCGTAACCCCGGAACAGGGGTCCCAAGAGACCCAGTACTTC. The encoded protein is CSVTPEQGSQETQYF. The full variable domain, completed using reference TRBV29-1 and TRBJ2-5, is SAVISQKPSRDICQRGTSLTIQCQVDSQVTMMFWYRQQPGQSLTLIATANQGSEATYESGFVIDKFPISRPNLTFSTLTVSNMSPEDSSIYLCSVTPEQGSQETQYFGPGTRLLVL.

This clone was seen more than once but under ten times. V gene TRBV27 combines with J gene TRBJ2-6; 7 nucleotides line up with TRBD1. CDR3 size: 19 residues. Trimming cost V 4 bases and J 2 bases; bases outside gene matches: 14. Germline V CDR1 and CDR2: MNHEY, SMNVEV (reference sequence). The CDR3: CASSSQSEIGQAGANVLTF. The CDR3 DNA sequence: TGTGCCAGCAGTTCGCAATCCGAAATTGGACAGGCTGGGGCCAACGTCCTGACTTTC.

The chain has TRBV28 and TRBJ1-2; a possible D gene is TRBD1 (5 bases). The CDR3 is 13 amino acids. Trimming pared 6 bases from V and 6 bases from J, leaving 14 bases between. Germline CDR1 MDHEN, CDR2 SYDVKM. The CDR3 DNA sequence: TGTGCCAGCAGCCAGGGTGTTGTCCATGGCTACACCTTC. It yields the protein CASSQGVVHGYTF.

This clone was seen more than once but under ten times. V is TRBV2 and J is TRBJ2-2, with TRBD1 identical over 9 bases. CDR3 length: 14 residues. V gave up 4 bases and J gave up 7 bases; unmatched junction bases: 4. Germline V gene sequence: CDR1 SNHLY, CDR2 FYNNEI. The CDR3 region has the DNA TGTGCCAGCAGTGGACAGGGGGAGGTCGGGGAGCTGTTTTTT. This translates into CASSGQGEVGELFF.

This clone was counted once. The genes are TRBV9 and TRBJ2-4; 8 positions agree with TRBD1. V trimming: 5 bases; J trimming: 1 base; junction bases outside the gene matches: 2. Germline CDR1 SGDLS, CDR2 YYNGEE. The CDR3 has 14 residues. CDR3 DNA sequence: TGTGCCAGCAGTCCAGGGGGCGCCAAAAACATTCAGTACTTC. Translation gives CASSPGGAKNIQYF. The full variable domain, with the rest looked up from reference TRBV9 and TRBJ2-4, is DSGVTQTPKHLITATGQRVTLRCSPRSGDLSVYWYQQSLDQGLQFLIQYYNGEERAKGNILERFSAQQFPDLHSELNLSSLELGDSALYFCASSPGGAKNIQYFGAGTRLSVL.